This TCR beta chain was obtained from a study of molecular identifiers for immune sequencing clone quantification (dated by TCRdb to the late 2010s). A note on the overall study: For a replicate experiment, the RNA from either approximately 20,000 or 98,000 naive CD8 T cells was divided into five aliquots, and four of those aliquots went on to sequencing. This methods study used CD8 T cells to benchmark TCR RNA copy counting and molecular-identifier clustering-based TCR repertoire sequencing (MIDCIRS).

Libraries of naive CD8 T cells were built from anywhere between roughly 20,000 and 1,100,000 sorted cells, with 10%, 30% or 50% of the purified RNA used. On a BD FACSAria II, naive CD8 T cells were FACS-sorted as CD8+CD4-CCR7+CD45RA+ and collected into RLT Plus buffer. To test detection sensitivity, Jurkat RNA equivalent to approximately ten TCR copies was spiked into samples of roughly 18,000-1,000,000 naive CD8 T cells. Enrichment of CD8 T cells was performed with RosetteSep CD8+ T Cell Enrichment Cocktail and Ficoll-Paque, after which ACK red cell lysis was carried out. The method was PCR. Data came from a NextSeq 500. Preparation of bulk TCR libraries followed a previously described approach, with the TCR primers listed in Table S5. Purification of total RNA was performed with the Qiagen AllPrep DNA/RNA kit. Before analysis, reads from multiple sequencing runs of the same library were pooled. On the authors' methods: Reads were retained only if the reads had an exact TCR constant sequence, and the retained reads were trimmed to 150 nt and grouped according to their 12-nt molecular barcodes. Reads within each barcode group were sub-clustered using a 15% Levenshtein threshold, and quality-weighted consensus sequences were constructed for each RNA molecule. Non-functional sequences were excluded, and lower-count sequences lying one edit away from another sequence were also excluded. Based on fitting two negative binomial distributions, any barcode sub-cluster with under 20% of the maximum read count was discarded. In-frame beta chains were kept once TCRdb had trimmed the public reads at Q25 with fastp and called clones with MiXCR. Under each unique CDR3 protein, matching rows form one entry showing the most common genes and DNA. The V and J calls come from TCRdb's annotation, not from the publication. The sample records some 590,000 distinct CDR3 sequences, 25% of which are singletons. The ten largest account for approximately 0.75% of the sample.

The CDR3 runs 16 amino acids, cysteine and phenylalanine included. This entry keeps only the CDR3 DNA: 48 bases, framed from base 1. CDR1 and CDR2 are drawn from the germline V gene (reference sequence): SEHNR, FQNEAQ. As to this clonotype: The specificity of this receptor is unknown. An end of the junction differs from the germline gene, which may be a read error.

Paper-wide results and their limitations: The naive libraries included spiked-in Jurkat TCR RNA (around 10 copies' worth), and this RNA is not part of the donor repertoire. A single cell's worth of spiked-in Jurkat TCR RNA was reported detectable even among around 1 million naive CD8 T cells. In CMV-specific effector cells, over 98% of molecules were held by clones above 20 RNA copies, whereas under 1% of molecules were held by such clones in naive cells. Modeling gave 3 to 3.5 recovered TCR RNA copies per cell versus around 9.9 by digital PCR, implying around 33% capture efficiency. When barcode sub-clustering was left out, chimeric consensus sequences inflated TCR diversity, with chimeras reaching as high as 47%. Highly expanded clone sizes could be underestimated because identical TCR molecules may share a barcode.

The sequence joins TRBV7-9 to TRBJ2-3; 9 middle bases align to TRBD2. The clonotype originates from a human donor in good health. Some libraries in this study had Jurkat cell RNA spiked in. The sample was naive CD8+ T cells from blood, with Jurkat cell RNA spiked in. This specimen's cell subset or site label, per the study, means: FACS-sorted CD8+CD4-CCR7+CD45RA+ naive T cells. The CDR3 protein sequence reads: CASSLMSGGTTDTRYF. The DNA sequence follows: TGTGCCAGCAGCTTAATGAGCGGGGGGACTACAGATACGCGGTATTTT.